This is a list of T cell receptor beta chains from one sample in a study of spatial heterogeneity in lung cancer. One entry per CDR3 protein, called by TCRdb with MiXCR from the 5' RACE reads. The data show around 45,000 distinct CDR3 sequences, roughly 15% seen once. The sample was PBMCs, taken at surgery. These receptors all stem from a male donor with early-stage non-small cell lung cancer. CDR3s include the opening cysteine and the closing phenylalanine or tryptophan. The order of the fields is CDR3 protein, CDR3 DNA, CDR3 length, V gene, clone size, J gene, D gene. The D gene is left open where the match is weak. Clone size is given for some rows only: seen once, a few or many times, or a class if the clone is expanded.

CASSSSWDYPEQFF	TGTGCCAGCAGCTCAAGCTGGGACTACCCCGAGCAGTTCTTC	14	TRBV7-2	many	TRBJ2-1	TRBD2
CASPSPLYNEQFF	TGTGCCAGCCCAAGTCCCCTTTACAATGAGCAGTTCTTC	13	TRBV28	many	TRBJ2-1	.
CASSLAGDRGVTTDTQYF	TGCGCCAGCAGCTTAGCGGGAGATCGGGGGGTGACCACAGATACGCAGTATTTT	18	TRBV4-1	.	TRBJ2-3	TRBD2
CSGVGDQNIQYF	TGCAGCGGCGTAGGGGACCAAAACATTCAGTACTTC	12	TRBV29-1	many	TRBJ2-4	.
CASSLASSYNEQFF	TGTGCCAGCAGCTTGGCTAGCTCCTACAATGAGCAGTTCTTC	14	TRBV7-2	.	TRBJ2-1	.
CASSPTGGATQYF	TGTGCCAGCAGCCCAACCGGAGGGGCTACGCAGTATTTT	13	TRBV5-4	few	TRBJ2-3	.
CASSQGQETQYF	TGTGCCAGCAGTCAGGGGCAAGAGACCCAGTACTTC	12	TRBV2	few	TRBJ2-5	.
CSARQGEVGQYF	TGCAGCGCTAGACAGGGGGAGGTAGGGCAGTACTTC	12	TRBV29-1	few	TRBJ2-7	TRBD1
CSAPEPGALYGYTF	TGCAGTGCTCCTGAACCAGGAGCTCTTTATGGCTACACCTTC	14	TRBV20-1	many	TRBJ1-2	.
CASSDPGVYEQYF	TGTGCCAGCAGCGACCCAGGGGTCTACGAGCAGTACTTC	13	TRBV28	many	TRBJ2-7	.
CASSALTGATDTQYF	TGTGCCAGCAGCGCCTTAACAGGGGCCACAGATACGCAGTATTTT	15	TRBV9	.	TRBJ2-3	TRBD1
CASSETSGRNEQFF	TGTGCCAGCAGCGAGACTAGCGGGAGAAATGAGCAGTTCTTC	14	TRBV11-3	.	TRBJ2-1	TRBD2
CASEWDPKITEAFF	TGTGCCAGCGAATGGGACCCAAAGATCACTGAAGCTTTCTTT	14	TRBV7-9	.	TRBJ1-1	.
CASMANTEAFF	TGCGCCAGCATGGCGAACACTGAAGCTTTCTTT	11	TRBV5-1	.	TRBJ1-1	.
CASSLLAGAGELFF	TGTGCCAGCAGTTTGCTAGCGGGGGCCGGGGAGCTGTTTTTT	14	TRBV6-5	many	TRBJ2-2	TRBD2
CASSLNFEGFQPQHF	TGTGCCAGCAGCTTAAATTTTGAGGGATTTCAGCCCCAGCATTTT	15	TRBV7-3	.	TRBJ1-5	.
CASSPRGSSNQPQHF	TGTGCCAGCAGTCCCAGGGGATCTAGCAATCAGCCCCAGCATTTT	15	TRBV6-6	.	TRBJ1-5	.